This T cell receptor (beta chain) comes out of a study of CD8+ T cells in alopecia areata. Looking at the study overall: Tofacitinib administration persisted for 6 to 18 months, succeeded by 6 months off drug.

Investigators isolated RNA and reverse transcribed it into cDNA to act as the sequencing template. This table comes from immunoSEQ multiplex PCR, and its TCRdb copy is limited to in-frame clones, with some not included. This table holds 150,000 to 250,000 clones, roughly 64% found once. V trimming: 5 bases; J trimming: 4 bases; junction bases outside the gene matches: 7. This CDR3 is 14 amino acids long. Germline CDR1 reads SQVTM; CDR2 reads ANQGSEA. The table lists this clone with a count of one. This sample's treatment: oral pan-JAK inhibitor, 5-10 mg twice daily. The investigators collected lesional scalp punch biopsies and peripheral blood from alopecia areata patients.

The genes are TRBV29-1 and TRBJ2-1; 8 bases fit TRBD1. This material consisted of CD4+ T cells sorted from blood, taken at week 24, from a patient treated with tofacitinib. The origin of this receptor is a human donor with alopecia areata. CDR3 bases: TGCAGCGTTACCCGACAGGGGCCTTACAATGAGCAGTTCTTC. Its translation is CSVTRQGPYNEQFF.